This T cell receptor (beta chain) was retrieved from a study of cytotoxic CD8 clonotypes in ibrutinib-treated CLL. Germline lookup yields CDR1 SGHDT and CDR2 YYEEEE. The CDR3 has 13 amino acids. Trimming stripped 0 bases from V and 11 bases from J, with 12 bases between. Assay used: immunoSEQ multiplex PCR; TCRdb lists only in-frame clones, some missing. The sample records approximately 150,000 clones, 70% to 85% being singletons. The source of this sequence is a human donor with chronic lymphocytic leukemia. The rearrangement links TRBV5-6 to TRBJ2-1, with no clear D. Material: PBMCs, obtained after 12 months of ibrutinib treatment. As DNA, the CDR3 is TGTGCCAGCAGCTTGGGGGTGGGCCCGAAGCAGTTCTTC. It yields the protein CASSLGVGPKQFF.